This T cell receptor beta chain originates from a study of low-dose radiotherapy and immunotherapy resistance in tumors. Regarding time point: before trial treatment. Low-dose radiotherapy, low-dose cyclophosphamide, aspirin, ipilimumab and nivolumab were all given to the donors. Patients deemed eligible presented with advanced solid tumors lacking tumor-infiltrating lymphocytes. The V gene's germline CDR1 is DFQATT and CDR2 SNEGSKA (reference sequence). The trim removed 6 bases at V and 2 bases at J, leaving 6 bases unmatched. The CDR3 length is 14 residues. At least ten counts were recorded for this clonotype. TRAV and TRBV primers primed cDNA for both TCRalpha and TCRbeta. PCR amplification of the TCRs was performed with Phusion for 20 PCR cycles, and it relied on a constant-region primer together with a V-primer adapter. TCRdb reprocessed the reads with MiXCR, giving one entry per CDR3 protein. This sample has about 64,000 distinct CDR3 sequences, with around a quarter found just once.

This clonotype was sampled from a male donor with rectosigmoid adenocarcinoma. The sample was PBMCs, taken before treatment. The chain carries TRBV20-1 and TRBJ1-3, with 8 bases lining up with TRBD1. Here the CDR3 DNA reads TGCAGTGCGACTCAGGGGGCGGCTGGAAACACCATATATTTT. This encodes CSATQGAAGNTIYF.